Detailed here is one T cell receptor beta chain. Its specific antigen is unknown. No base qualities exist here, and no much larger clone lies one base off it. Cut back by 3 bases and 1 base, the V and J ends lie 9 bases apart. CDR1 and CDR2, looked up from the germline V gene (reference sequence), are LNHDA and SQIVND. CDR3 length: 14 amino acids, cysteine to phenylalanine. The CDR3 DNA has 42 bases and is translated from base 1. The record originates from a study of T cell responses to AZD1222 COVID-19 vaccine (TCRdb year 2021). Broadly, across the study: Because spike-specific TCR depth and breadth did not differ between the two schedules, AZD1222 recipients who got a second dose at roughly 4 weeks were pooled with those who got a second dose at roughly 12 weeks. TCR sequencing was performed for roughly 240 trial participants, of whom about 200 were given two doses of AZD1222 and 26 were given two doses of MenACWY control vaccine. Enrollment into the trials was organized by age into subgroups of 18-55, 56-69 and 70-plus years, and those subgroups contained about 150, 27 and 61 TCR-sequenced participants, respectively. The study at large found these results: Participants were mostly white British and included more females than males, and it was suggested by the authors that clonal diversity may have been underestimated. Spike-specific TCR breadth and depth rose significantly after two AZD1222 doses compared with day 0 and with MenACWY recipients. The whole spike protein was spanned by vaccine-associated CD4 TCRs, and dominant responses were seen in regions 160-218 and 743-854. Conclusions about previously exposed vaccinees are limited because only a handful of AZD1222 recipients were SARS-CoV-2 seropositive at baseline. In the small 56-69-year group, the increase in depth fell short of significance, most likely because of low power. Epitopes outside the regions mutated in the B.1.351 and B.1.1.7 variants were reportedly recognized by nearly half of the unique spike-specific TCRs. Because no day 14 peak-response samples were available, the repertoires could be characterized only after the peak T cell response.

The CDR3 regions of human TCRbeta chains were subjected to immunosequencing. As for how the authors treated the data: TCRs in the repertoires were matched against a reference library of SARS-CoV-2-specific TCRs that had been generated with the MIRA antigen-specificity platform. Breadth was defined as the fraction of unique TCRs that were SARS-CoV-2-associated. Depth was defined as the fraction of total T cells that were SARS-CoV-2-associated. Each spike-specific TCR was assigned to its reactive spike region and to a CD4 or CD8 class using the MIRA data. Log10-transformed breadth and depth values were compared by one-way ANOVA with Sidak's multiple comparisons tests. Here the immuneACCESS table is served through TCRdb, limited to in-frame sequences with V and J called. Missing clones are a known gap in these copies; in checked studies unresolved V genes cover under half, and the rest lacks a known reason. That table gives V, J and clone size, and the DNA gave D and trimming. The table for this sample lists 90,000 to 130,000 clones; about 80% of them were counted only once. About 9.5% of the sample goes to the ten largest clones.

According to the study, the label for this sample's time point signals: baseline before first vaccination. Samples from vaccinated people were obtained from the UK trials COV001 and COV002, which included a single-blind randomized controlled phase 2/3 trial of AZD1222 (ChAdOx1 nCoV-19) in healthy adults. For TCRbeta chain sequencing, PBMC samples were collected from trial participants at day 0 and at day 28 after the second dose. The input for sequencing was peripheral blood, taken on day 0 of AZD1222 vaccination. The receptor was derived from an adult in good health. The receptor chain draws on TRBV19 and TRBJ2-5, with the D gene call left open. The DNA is TGTGCCAGTAGTATTACCTTTCTCCAAGAGACCCAGTACTTC. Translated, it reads CASSITFLQETQYF.